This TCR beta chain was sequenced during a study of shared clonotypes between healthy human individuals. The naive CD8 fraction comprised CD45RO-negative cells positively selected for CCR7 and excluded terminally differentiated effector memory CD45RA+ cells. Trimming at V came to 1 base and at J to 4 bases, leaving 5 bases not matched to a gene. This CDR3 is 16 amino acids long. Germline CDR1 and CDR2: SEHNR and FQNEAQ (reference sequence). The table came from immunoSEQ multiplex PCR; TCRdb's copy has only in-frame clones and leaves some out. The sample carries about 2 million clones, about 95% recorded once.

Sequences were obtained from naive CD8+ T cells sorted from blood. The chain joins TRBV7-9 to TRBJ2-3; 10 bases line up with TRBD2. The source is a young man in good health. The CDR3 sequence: CASSLVTSGMADTQYF. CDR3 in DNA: TGTGCCAGCAGCTTAGTAACTAGCGGGATGGCAGATACGCAGTATTTT.